This T cell receptor beta chain emerged from a study of human T cells and chemical hapten exposure. In the library, unique molecular identifiers were attached to individual cDNA molecules. One entry per CDR3 protein results from TCRdb running MiXCR on the RACE reads. Among approximately 110,000 distinct CDR3 sequences, around 10% were seen once, and the ten largest hold roughly 3.5%. With V trimmed by 5 bases and J by 0 bases, 10 bases remained unmatched. Germline V gene sequence: CDR1 MNHEY, CDR2 SVGEGT. CDR3 size: 18 residues. The sample's time point: patch test 1, 2 weeks after DPC sensitization. The treatment here: therapeutic diphenylcyclopropenone sensitization with weekly scalp DPC. Total RNA was isolated from whole blood that had not been fractionated.

The clonotype originates from a woman in her forties with alopecia areata. Some clones in this sample may be carry-over from other donors' samples. V usage is TRBV6-2 or TRBV6-3 and J usage is TRBJ2-1; 10 bases match TRBD2. The sequences come from whole blood, collected in connection with sensitization to the hapten diphenylcyclopropenone (DPC). The DNA for the CDR3 is TGTGCCAGCAGTAGTATAGAGCGGGGGGGCAGCTCCTACAATGAGCAGTTCTTC. As protein: CASSSIERGGSSYNEQFF.